This passage covers 8 T cell receptor beta chains from one sample sequenced in a study of shared clonotypes between healthy human individuals. Some clones are missing from TCRdb's copy, which holds only in-frame ones; the method was immunoSEQ multiplex PCR. This table holds some 2.1 million clones, 95% found once. Sequences were obtained from naive CD4+ T cells sorted from blood. Subset: CD45RA+ positively selected. Receptors were obtained from a man aged 18 to 29 in good health.

The chain combines TRBV27 with TRBJ2-7, with a possible D match to TRBD1 (5 bases). The V end lost 6 bases, the J end lost 0 bases, and 9 bases lay between the germline ends. This CDR3 has 13 residues. Germline V gene sequence: CDR1 MNHEY, CDR2 SMNVEV (reference sequence). The CDR3 nucleotides are TGTGCCAGCAGCACAAGGGGCTCCTACGAGCAGTACTTC. Translation gives CASSTRGSYEQYF.

This rearrangement joins TRBV2 to TRBJ2-1, with D perhaps TRBD2 (5 bases). Germline values: CDR1 SNHLY, CDR2 FYNNEI. This CDR3 has 13 amino acids. V was trimmed by 5 bases and J by 9 bases, leaving 14 bases between them. In DNA form, the CDR3 reads TGTGCCAGCAGTCCCTATAGCGTCGGTGAGCAGTTCTTC. Translated, it gives CASSPYSVGEQFF.

The rearrangement uses TRBV25-1 and TRBJ1-3; D gene uncertain. Germline V CDR1 and CDR2: MGHDK, SYGVNS. Trimming took off 3 bases at V and 2 bases at J, with 2 bases between the two ends. This CDR3 comprises 12 residues. This CDR3 is CASSEAGNTIYF. Written as DNA, the CDR3 is TGTGCCAGCAGTGAGGCTGGAAACACCATATATTTT.

The CDR3: CATGLAGIYEQYF. DNA of the CDR3: TGCGCCACCGGACTAGCGGGAATCTACGAGCAGTACTTC. The chain combines TRBV10-2 with TRBJ2-7; 12 bases match TRBD2. J lost 3 bases, V lost 10 bases, and 4 bases had no gene match. Germline CDR1 WSHSY, CDR2 SAAADI. The CDR3 extends over 13 amino acids.

V and J are TRBV19 and TRBJ1-5, with 11 positions matching TRBD1. The CDR3 spans 13 residues. CDR1 and CDR2 from the germline V gene are LNHDA and SQIVND (reference sequence). J lost 6 bases, V lost 8 bases, and 3 bases had no gene match. CDR3 amino acids: CASGGTGGQPQHF. The DNA for the CDR3 is TGTGCCAGTGGAGGGACAGGGGGTCAGCCCCAGCATTTT. Looking up the rest from reference TRBV19 and TRBJ1-5 gives the full variable domain: DGGITQSPKYLFRKEGQNVTLSCEQNLNHDAMYWYRQDPGQGLRLIYYSQIVNDFQKGDIAEGYSVSREKKESFPLTVTSAQKNPTAFYLCASGGTGGQPQHFGDGTRLSIL.

This sequence joins TRBV7-8 and TRBJ1-1; perhaps TRBD1 as D (5 bases). V gave up 1 base and J gave up 1 base, with 10 bases separating them. Germline V gene lookup returns CDR1 SGHVS and CDR2 FQNEAQ. This CDR3 region has 15 residues. The CDR3 bases are TGTGCCAGCAGCTTAGATTGGCAGGGGAACACTGAAGCTTTCTTT. Protein product: CASSLDWQGNTEAFF.

J is TRBJ1-2 and V is TRBV2; D unresolved. The CDR3 spans 12 residues. Trimming took off 4 bases at V and 0 bases at J, with 3 bases between the two ends. Germline V gene sequence: CDR1 SNHLY, CDR2 FYNNEI. The CDR3 DNA follows: TGTGCCAGCAGTGCTTCTAACTATGGCTACACCTTC. This gives the protein CASSASNYGYTF.

The chain joins TRBV11-1 to TRBJ2-7, with D uncertain. Trimming stripped 5 bases from V and 0 bases from J, with 5 bases between. CDR1 and CDR2 (germline): SGHAT, FQDESV (reference sequence). The CDR3 consists of 12 residues. In nucleotides, the CDR3 is TGTGCCAGCAGCCTTAGCTCCTACGAGCAGTACTTC. Translating gives CASSLSSYEQYF.